The rows below give T cell receptor beta chains drawn from one sample of a study of T cells in Graves' hyperthyroidism and ophthalmopathy. One entry per CDR3 protein, called by TCRdb with MiXCR from the multiplex PCR reads. Of around 360,000 distinct CDR3 sequences listed, nearly 15% were seen once; the top ten hold under 25%. The sequencing sample was made of blood. Receptor source: a woman aged 60 to 75 with Graves' ophthalmopathy. Both conserved end residues are part of each CDR3. The D gene is left open where the match is weak. The size entry is marked missing in some rows and otherwise reads once, few, many or a size class.

j_call: TRBJ2-5; d_call: NA; clone_size: many; v_call: TRBV20-1; cdr3_aa: CSARRAAGGLETQYF; cdr3_nt: TGCAGTGCTAGAAGGGCGGCAGGGGGGTTGGAGACCCAGTACTTC
j_call: TRBJ1-5; d_call: TRBD1; clone_size: many; v_call: TRBV7-9; cdr3_aa: CASSLEQGQPQHF; cdr3_nt: TGTGCCAGCAGCTTAGAACAGGGGCAGCCCCAGCATTTT
j_call: TRBJ2-5; d_call: NA; clone_size: NA; v_call: TRBV5-1; cdr3_aa: CASSSSGVHQETQYF; cdr3_nt: TGCGCCAGCAGCTCTTCAGGGGTCCACCAAGAGACCCAGTACTTC
j_call: TRBJ1-5; d_call: NA; clone_size: many; v_call: TRBV12-3/TRBV12-4; cdr3_aa: CASSLGRVNQPQHF; cdr3_nt: TGTGCCAGCAGTCTGGGCAGAGTCAATCAGCCCCAGCATTTT
j_call: TRBJ2-1; d_call: NA; clone_size: many; v_call: TRBV7-2; cdr3_aa: CASSVSGANEQFF; cdr3_nt: TGTGCCAGCAGCGTCTCCGGGGCGAATGAGCAGTTCTTC
j_call: TRBJ2-5; d_call: TRBD2; clone_size: many; v_call: TRBV5-1; cdr3_aa: CASSPGTSGSPETQYF; cdr3_nt: TGCGCCAGCAGCCCCGGGACTAGCGGGAGCCCAGAGACCCAGTACTTC
j_call: TRBJ2-7; d_call: NA; clone_size: many; v_call: TRBV12-3/TRBV12-4; cdr3_aa: CASSFQYEQYF; cdr3_nt: TGTGCCAGCAGTTTCCAATACGAGCAGTACTTC
j_call: TRBJ2-1; d_call: TRBD2; clone_size: many; v_call: TRBV7-9; cdr3_aa: CASSPRGGRANEQFF; cdr3_nt: TGTGCCAGCAGCCCGAGGGGCGGGAGGGCCAATGAGCAGTTCTTC
j_call: TRBJ2-1; d_call: NA; clone_size: NA; v_call: TRBV10-3; cdr3_aa: CAISEGGGGLDEQFF; cdr3_nt: TGTGCCATCAGTGAAGGGGGGGGGGGCTTAGATGAGCAGTTCTTC
j_call: TRBJ1-5; d_call: NA; clone_size: NA; v_call: TRBV5-1; cdr3_aa: CASSPGLGLGNQPQHF; cdr3_nt: TGCGCCAGCAGCCCTGGGTTAGGGCTAGGCAATCAGCCCCAGCATTTT
j_call: TRBJ1-3; d_call: NA; clone_size: few; v_call: TRBV10-3; cdr3_aa: CAISDAGYSGNTIYF; cdr3_nt: TGTGCCATCAGTGACGCAGGGTACTCTGGAAACACCATATATTTT
j_call: TRBJ2-7; d_call: TRBD2; clone_size: many; v_call: TRBV6-1; cdr3_aa: CASRPGLAGGEQYF; cdr3_nt: TGTGCCAGCAGACCCGGACTAGCGGGTGGCGAGCAGTACTTC
j_call: TRBJ2-1; d_call: NA; clone_size: many; v_call: TRBV5-1; cdr3_aa: CASSLETGRNNEQFF; cdr3_nt: TGCGCCAGCAGCCTGGAAACGGGACGCAACAATGAGCAGTTCTTC
j_call: TRBJ1-1; d_call: NA; clone_size: many; v_call: TRBV10-3; cdr3_aa: CAISDAGFQNTEAFF; cdr3_nt: TGTGCCATCAGTGACGCGGGGTTCCAGAACACTGAAGCTTTCTTT
j_call: TRBJ2-5; d_call: NA; clone_size: many; v_call: TRBV13; cdr3_aa: CASSWSGETQYF; cdr3_nt: TGTGCCAGCAGCTGGTCGGGGGAGACCCAGTACTTC
j_call: TRBJ2-3; d_call: NA; clone_size: many; v_call: TRBV20-1; cdr3_aa: CSARDWRELRTDTQYF; cdr3_nt: TGCAGTGCTAGAGATTGGCGGGAATTACGCACAGATACGCAGTATTTT
j_call: TRBJ2-2; d_call: NA; clone_size: NA; v_call: TRBV5-1; cdr3_aa: CASSSDQTVGGTGELFF; cdr3_nt: TGCGCCAGCAGCTCCGATCAGACAGTGGGTGGGACCGGGGAGCTGTTTTTT
j_call: TRBJ1-1; d_call: NA; clone_size: NA; v_call: TRBV12-3/TRBV12-4; cdr3_aa: CASRGSGVAEAFF; cdr3_nt: TGTGCCAGCAGAGGATCGGGGGTAGCTGAAGCTTTCTTT
j_call: TRBJ2-1; d_call: NA; clone_size: many; v_call: TRBV12-3/TRBV12-4; cdr3_aa: CASSLEERDNEQFF; cdr3_nt: TGTGCCAGCAGTTTAGAGGAGCGGGACAATGAGCAGTTCTTC
j_call: TRBJ1-1; d_call: NA; clone_size: many; v_call: TRBV30; cdr3_aa: CAYAPGEDTEAFF; cdr3_nt: TGTGCCTACGCCCCTGGAGAGGACACTGAAGCTTTCTTT
j_call: TRBJ1-5; d_call: NA; clone_size: few; v_call: TRBV6-1; cdr3_aa: CASRSGGGINQPQHF; cdr3_nt: TGTGCCAGCAGGTCCGGCGGCGGGATCAATCAGCCCCAGCATTTT
j_call: TRBJ2-3; d_call: TRBD2; clone_size: many; v_call: TRBV7-2; cdr3_aa: CASSFLAGGPNTQYF; cdr3_nt: TGTGCCAGCAGCTTTCTAGCGGGAGGGCCTAATACGCAGTATTTT
j_call: TRBJ2-2; d_call: TRBD2; clone_size: few; v_call: TRBV7-9; cdr3_aa: CASSPVSSGPGELFF; cdr3_nt: TGTGCCAGCAGCCCAGTTAGTAGCGGGCCCGGGGAGCTGTTTTTT
j_call: TRBJ2-3; d_call: TRBD1; clone_size: few; v_call: TRBV19; cdr3_aa: CASSPVDRATDTQYF; cdr3_nt: TGTGCCAGTAGCCCAGTGGACAGGGCGACAGATACGCAGTATTTT
j_call: TRBJ2-1; d_call: TRBD2; clone_size: many; v_call: TRBV3-1; cdr3_aa: CASSLAGGPSNEQFF; cdr3_nt: TGTGCCAGCAGCCTAGCGGGAGGGCCCTCCAATGAGCAGTTCTTC
j_call: TRBJ2-2; d_call: TRBD2; clone_size: NA; v_call: TRBV27; cdr3_aa: CASSPRTSGMGELFF; cdr3_nt: TGTGCCAGCAGTCCCAGGACTAGCGGGATGGGGGAGCTGTTTTTT
j_call: TRBJ2-7; d_call: NA; clone_size: many; v_call: TRBV12-3/TRBV12-4; cdr3_aa: CASSLASLGAHEQYF; cdr3_nt: TGTGCCAGCAGTTTAGCGAGTCTAGGTGCCCACGAGCAGTACTTC
j_call: TRBJ1-1; d_call: NA; clone_size: many; v_call: TRBV28; cdr3_aa: CASSSPGVLEAFF; cdr3_nt: TGTGCCAGCAGTTCTCCGGGGGTCCTTGAAGCTTTCTTT
j_call: TRBJ2-3; d_call: NA; clone_size: few; v_call: TRBV2; cdr3_aa: CASTRPLGAVTDTQYF; cdr3_nt: TGTGCCAGCACCCGACCTCTCGGGGCGGTCACAGATACGCAGTATTTT
j_call: TRBJ2-1; d_call: TRBD1; clone_size: NA; v_call: TRBV30; cdr3_aa: CAWNPAGTGGPGEQFF; cdr3_nt: TGTGCCTGGAACCCTGCCGGGACAGGGGGTCCGGGAGAGCAGTTCTTC
j_call: TRBJ2-5; d_call: TRBD2; clone_size: many; v_call: TRBV7-2; cdr3_aa: CASSSAGGETQYF; cdr3_nt: TGTGCCAGCAGCTCAGCGGGAGGAGAGACCCAGTACTTC
j_call: TRBJ1-4; d_call: NA; clone_size: few; v_call: TRBV5-1; cdr3_aa: CASSLALAEKLFF; cdr3_nt: TGCGCCAGCAGCTTGGCCTTAGCGGAAAAACTGTTTTTT
j_call: TRBJ2-3; d_call: TRBD2; clone_size: many; v_call: TRBV6-1; cdr3_aa: CASSEALLAALTDTQYF; cdr3_nt: TGTGCCAGCAGTGAAGCGTTACTAGCGGCTCTCACAGATACGCAGTATTTT
j_call: TRBJ2-1; d_call: TRBD2; clone_size: many; v_call: TRBV7-3; cdr3_aa: CASSFASGINNEQFF; cdr3_nt: TGTGCCAGCAGCTTCGCTAGCGGGATTAACAATGAGCAGTTCTTC
j_call: TRBJ2-2; d_call: NA; clone_size: NA; v_call: TRBV24-1; cdr3_aa: CATSDLDTGELFF; cdr3_nt: TGTGCCACCAGTGATTTGGACACCGGGGAGCTGTTTTTT
j_call: TRBJ2-7; d_call: NA; clone_size: NA; v_call: TRBV2; cdr3_aa: CASSDVMGEGYEQYF; cdr3_nt: TGTGCCAGCAGTGATGTGATGGGAGAGGGTTACGAGCAGTACTTC
j_call: TRBJ2-3; d_call: TRBD2; clone_size: many; v_call: TRBV7-2; cdr3_aa: CASSLTRTSGRSGTDTQYF; cdr3_nt: TGTGCCAGCAGCCTGACGCGGACTAGCGGGAGGAGCGGCACAGATACGCAGTATTTT
j_call: TRBJ2-3; d_call: NA; clone_size: many; v_call: TRBV30; cdr3_aa: CAWSRDPEDTQYF; cdr3_nt: TGTGCCTGGAGTCGGGACCCTGAAGATACGCAGTATTTT
j_call: TRBJ2-4; d_call: NA; clone_size: few; v_call: TRBV5-1; cdr3_aa: CASSLGVGENIQYF; cdr3_nt: TGCGCCAGCTCTTTGGGGGTCGGAGAAAACATTCAGTACTTC
j_call: TRBJ2-1; d_call: TRBD1; clone_size: many; v_call: TRBV28; cdr3_aa: CASTLRGTGVSSYNEQFF; cdr3_nt: TGTGCCAGCACCCTTAGGGGGACAGGGGTGAGCTCCTACAATGAGCAGTTCTTC
j_call: TRBJ2-1; d_call: TRBD2; clone_size: once; v_call: TRBV14; cdr3_aa: CASSRLAGGYEQFF; cdr3_nt: TGTGCCAGTTCTCGCCTAGCGGGAGGCTACGAGCAGTTCTTC
j_call: TRBJ2-3; d_call: TRBD2; clone_size: few; v_call: TRBV6-1; cdr3_aa: CASSDPPSGREDTQYF; cdr3_nt: TGTGCCAGCAGTGACCCCCCTAGCGGGAGGGAAGATACGCAGTATTTT
j_call: TRBJ2-3; d_call: NA; clone_size: few; v_call: TRBV7-3; cdr3_aa: CASATGRDRTDTQYF; cdr3_nt: TGTGCCAGCGCAACCGGGCGGGACCGCACAGATACGCAGTATTTT